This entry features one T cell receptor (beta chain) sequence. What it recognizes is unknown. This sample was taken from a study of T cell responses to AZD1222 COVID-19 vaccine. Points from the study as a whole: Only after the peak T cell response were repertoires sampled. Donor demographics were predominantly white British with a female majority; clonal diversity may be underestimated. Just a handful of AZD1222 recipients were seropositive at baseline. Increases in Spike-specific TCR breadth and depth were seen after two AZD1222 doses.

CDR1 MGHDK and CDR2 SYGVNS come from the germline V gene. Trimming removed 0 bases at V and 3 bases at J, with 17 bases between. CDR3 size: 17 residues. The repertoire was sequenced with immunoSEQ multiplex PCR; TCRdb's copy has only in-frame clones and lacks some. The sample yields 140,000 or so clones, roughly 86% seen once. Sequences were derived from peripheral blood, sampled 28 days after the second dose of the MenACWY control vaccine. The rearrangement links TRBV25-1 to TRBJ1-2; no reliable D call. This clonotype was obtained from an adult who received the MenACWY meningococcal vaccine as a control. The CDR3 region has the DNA TGTGCCAGCAGTGAATATATTCGGGGAGGGAGGGACTATGGCTACACCTTC. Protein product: CASSEYIRGGRDYGYTF.